The 22 T cell receptor beta chains given below trace back to one sample, sequenced in a study of T-cell memory formation after mild COVID-19. From the 5' RACE reads, TCRdb called clonotypes with MiXCR, one entry per CDR3 protein. The sample yields 300,000 to 400,000 distinct CDR3 sequences, around 28% seen once. What was sequenced was PBMCs or a T cell subset sorted from them (not recorded which). These TCRs come from an adult woman who had mild COVID-19 (a few samples of this study predate the infection). Cell type and time point are not known.

The CDR3, as DNA: TGTGCCAGCAGCCAAGTGGATGGGGACTACGAGCAGTACTTC. Its protein is CASSQVDGDYEQYF. The V call is TRBV14, the J call TRBJ2-7, with D uncertain. V was shortened by 1 base and J by 3 bases, with 10 bases between the two germline ends. From germline, CDR1 is SGHDN and CDR2 FVKESK. This CDR3 spans 14 amino acids.

This clonotype was seen a handful of times. This rearrangement joins TRBV4-2 to TRBJ2-5, with D possibly being TRBD1 or TRBD2 (5 bases each). The CDR3 runs 15 residues. Germline V gives CDR1 LGHNA, CDR2 YNFKEQ. Trimming stripped 4 bases from V and 5 bases from J, with 17 bases between. This CDR3 reads CASSRSAGTWETQYF. The CDR3 nucleotides read TGTGCCAGCAGCCGCTCTGCCGGGACCTGGGAGACCCAGTACTTC.

V usage is TRBV3-1 and J usage is TRBJ2-1, with a weak D call TRBD2 (6 bases). V lost 5 bases and J lost 3, with 29 bases in between. Per germline, CDR1 LGHDT and CDR2 YNNKEL (reference sequence). CDR3 length equals 20 residues. CDR3 in amino acids: CASSTTIAEGWERYYNEQFF. In DNA form, the CDR3 reads TGTGCCAGCAGCACAACAATAGCGGAAGGCTGGGAGAGGTACTACAATGAGCAGTTCTTC.

The CDR3 region is CASSLDQVSDNEQFF. The CDR3 DNA is TGTGCCAGCAGCTTAGATCAAGTCTCAGACAATGAGCAGTTCTTC. V and J are TRBV11-2 and TRBJ2-1; no firm D call. Germline V gene data show CDR1 as SGHAT and CDR2 as FQNNGV. The length of the CDR3 is 15 residues. Trimming removed 0 bases at V and 5 bases at J, with 11 bases between.

This clonotype has only a few counts. The J gene is TRBJ2-7, the V gene TRBV7-8; D ambiguous. The CDR3 spans 11 residues. The V gene's germline CDR1 is SGHVS and CDR2 FQNEAQ. V lost 4 bases to trimming and J lost 6 bases, with 7 bases between them. CDR3 sequence: CASSSVGEQYF. CDR3 in DNA: TGTGCCAGCAGCTCCGTTGGCGAGCAGTACTTC.

The CDR3 DNA follows: TGTGCCAGCAGTGAAATCAGGGAGGTCACCGGGGAGCTGTTTTTT. Encoded protein: CASSEIREVTGELFF. This chain joins TRBV6-1 and TRBJ2-2, with D possibly matching TRBD2 (6 bases). CDR3 length: 15 residues. CDR1 is MNHNS and CDR2 is SASEGT in the germline V gene. V was pared by 2 bases and J by 4 bases, with 11 bases between.

This clonotype was seen a handful of times. The V and J genes are TRBV7-9 and TRBJ2-5, with 14 positions matching TRBD2. The CDR3 has 16 residues. The trim removed 5 bases at V and 1 base at J, leaving 3 bases unmatched. Germline-derived CDR1 and CDR2 are SEHNR and FQNEAQ (reference sequence). In nucleotides, the CDR3 is TGTGCCAGCAGCCGGACTAGCGGGAGGTCCCAAGAGACCCAGTACTTC. The encoded protein is CASSRTSGRSQETQYF.

V and J are TRBV5-1 and TRBJ2-5, with 9 bases aligning to TRBD2. V shed 0 bases and J 4 bases; nucleotides not matched to a gene: 4. The CDR3 has 15 amino acids. The germline CDR1 and CDR2 sequences are SGHRS and YFSETQ. Here the CDR3 DNA reads TGCGCCAGCAGCTTGGTAGCGGGAGAGGGAGAGACCCAGTACTTC. Protein sequence: CASSLVAGEGETQYF. Full variable domain (remainder filled in from reference TRBV5-1 and TRBJ2-5): KAGVTQTPRYLIKTRGQQVTLSCSPISGHRSVSWYQQTPGQGLQFLFEYFSETQRNKGNFPGRFSGRQFSNSRSEMNVSTLELGDSALYLCASSLVAGEGETQYFGPGTRLLVL.

This clonotype was recorded a few times. The rearrangement joins TRBV4-2 to TRBJ2-1; no clear D gene. V shed 0 bases and J shed 9 bases, with 9 bases lying between them. Germline V gene data show CDR1 as LGHNA and CDR2 as YNFKEQ. This CDR3 has 13 residues. DNA for the CDR3: TGTGCCAGCAGCCAAGAAGGGCTAAGTGAGCAGTTCTTC. It codes for CASSQEGLSEQFF.

This clonotype was detected only a few times. The chain has TRBV15 and TRBJ2-5; a possible D gene is TRBD2 (6 bases). Per germline, CDR1 LNHNV and CDR2 YYDKDF (reference sequence). CDR3 size: 14 residues. V was cut by 0 bases and J by 3 bases, with 8 bases left in between. The CDR3 spells CATSRDSGEETQYF. The CDR3 bases are TGTGCCACCAGCAGAGATTCGGGGGAAGAGACCCAGTACTTC.

This clonotype occurred a few times. This chain uses TRBV12-3 or TRBV12-4 with TRBJ2-3; D unresolved. Trimming pared 5 bases from V and 7 bases from J, leaving 16 bases between. The CDR3 has 14 residues. The CDR3 sequence is CASSLGEVVNTQYF. CDR3 in DNA: TGTGCCAGCAGTCTTGGAGAGGTTGTAAATACGCAGTATTTT.

The chain uses TRBV7-6 and TRBJ2-5; D might be TRBD1 or TRBD2, each matching 6 bases. There are 16 residues in the CDR3. Germline V lookup: CDR1 SGHVS, CDR2 FNYEAQ. V was trimmed by 5 bases and J by 2 bases, leaving 18 bases between them. The CDR3 is CASSPRGGLGQETQYF. The CDR3 DNA follows: TGTGCCAGCAGCCCTAGAGGGGGGTTGGGACAAGAGACCCAGTACTTC.

The V gene is TRBV30, the J gene TRBJ1-1; 8 nucleotides align to TRBD1. V lost 5 bases, J lost 4 bases, and 3 bases stayed unmatched. The germline CDR1 and CDR2 sequences are GTSNPN and SVGIG (reference sequence). CDR3 length: 12 residues. The DNA for the CDR3 is TGTGCCTGGGGAACAGGGGGCACTGAAGCTTTCTTT. Translation: CAWGTGGTEAFF. Combining the CDR3 with reference TRBV30 and TRBJ1-1 gives the whole variable domain SQTIHQWPATLVQPVGSPLSLECTVEGTSNPNLYWYRQAAGRGLQLLFYSVGIGQISSEVPQNLSASRPQDRQFILSSKKLLLSDSGFYLCAWGTGGTEAFFGQGTRLTVV.

This clonotype was observed a few times. The chain links TRBV5-1 to TRBJ2-7; TRBD1 or TRBD2 may be the D gene (5 bases each). Between the trimmed V and J ends, which lost 4 bases and 3 bases, there was a span of 11 bases. CDR3 size: 13 residues. The germline V gene encodes CDR1 SGHRS and CDR2 YFSETQ. The CDR3 spells CASSPRGVYEQYF. The CDR3 nucleotides are TGCGCCAGCAGCCCAAGGGGAGTCTACGAGCAGTACTTC. The whole variable domain, filled in from reference TRBV5-1 and TRBJ2-7, reads KAGVTQTPRYLIKTRGQQVTLSCSPISGHRSVSWYQQTPGQGLQFLFEYFSETQRNKGNFPGRFSGRQFSNSRSEMNVSTLELGDSALYLCASSPRGVYEQYFGPGTRLTVT.

The chain joins TRBV24-1 to TRBJ2-3; D unresolved. The CDR3 runs to 15 residues. Trimming cost V 3 bases and J 0 bases, with 9 bases left between them. Germline CDR1 KGHDR, CDR2 SFDVKD. CDR3 amino acids: CATSDGGISTDTQYF. CDR3 nucleotides: TGTGCCACCAGTGATGGTGGGATTAGCACAGATACGCAGTATTTT.

The chain couples TRBV5-1 to TRBJ1-1; 8 nucleotides line up with TRBD1. CDR3 length: 15 residues. Germline V gene data show CDR1 as SGHRS and CDR2 as YFSETQ. V was pared by 6 bases and J by 0 bases, with 7 bases of the junction left unmatched. The CDR3, as DNA: TGCGCCAGCACCCCGGACAGGGCCCTGAACACTGAAGCTTTCTTT. Translating it yields CASTPDRALNTEAFF.

The table lists this clonotype with a few counts. This rearrangement joins TRBV11-1 to TRBJ2-1; 7 bases map to TRBD1. The CDR3 length is 15 residues. CDR1 SGHAT and CDR2 FQDESV come from the germline V gene (reference sequence). Trimming at V came to 4 bases and at J to 3 bases, leaving 6 bases not matched to a gene. For the CDR3, the DNA is TGTGCCAGCAGCTCCCTAGGGACAGACTACAATGAGCAGTTCTTC. It encodes CASSSLGTDYNEQFF.

Turning to this clonotype: The junction differs from germline at one of its ends, possibly a read error. This chain uses TRBV6-2 or TRBV6-3 with TRBJ1-5; the D gene is possibly TRBD1 (5 bases). Looked up from germline, CDR1 is MNHEY and CDR2 is SVGEGT. The CDR3 has 18 amino acids. The CDR3 here is CASSYGDGRLFSNKPQHF. CDR3 DNA: TGTGCCAGCAGTTATGGGGACGGAAGGTTGTTTAGCAATAAGCCCCAGCATTTT.

The J gene is TRBJ2-1, the V gene TRBV12-3 or TRBV12-4, with D hard to call. This CDR3 contains 11 residues. Deletions cut 5 bases from V and 7 bases from J, with 6 bases between. The CDR3 is CASSGVNEQFF. CDR3 bases: TGTGCCAGCAGTGGGGTGAATGAGCAGTTCTTC.

The V call is TRBV7-9, the J call TRBJ2-3; 13 bases are shared with TRBD2. The germline V gene has CDR1 SEHNR and CDR2 FQNEAQ (reference sequence). The CDR3 extends over 17 amino acids. The J segment lost 0 bases and the V segment lost 5 bases, leaving 5 bases of the junction unmatched. The CDR3 loop is CASSRGTSGISTDTQYF. The CDR3 coding sequence is TGTGCCAGCAGCAGAGGGACTAGCGGGATCAGCACAGATACGCAGTATTTT.

J is TRBJ2-3 and V is TRBV7-3; 11 bases line up with TRBD2. V shed 5 bases and J 7 bases; nucleotides not matched to a gene: 11. Germline loops: CDR1 SGHTA, CDR2 FQGTGA. This CDR3 is 16 amino acids long. This chain's CDR3 is CASSRPLAGGSNTQYF. The CDR3 region has the DNA TGTGCCAGCAGCCGCCCCCTAGCGGGGGGATCCAATACGCAGTATTTT.

This clonotype has just a few counts. In DNA, the CDR3 is TGTGCCAGCGGAAGGTACGGCAGCTTGAATGAGCAGTTCTTC. Translation gives CASGRYGSLNEQFF. The gene calls are TRBV7-8 and TRBJ2-1; D not resolved. V was clipped by 8 bases and J by 7 bases, with 18 bases between them. The CDR3 length is 14 residues. Germline lookup yields CDR1 SGHVS and CDR2 FQNEAQ.